These 27 T cell receptor beta chains were all obtained from the same sample, sequenced in a study of cytomegalovirus exposure and HLA in healthy donors. The PCR used 60 Vbeta and 13 Jbeta primers. Only in-frame clones appear in the TCRdb table, and some are missing; sequencing was by immunoSEQ multiplex PCR. The record lists 150,000 to 200,000 clones, of which the ten most abundant hold around 6%. Sequencing input: PBMCs. The receptors stem from a man in his thirties or forties in good health and CMV-seronegative.

This chain's CDR3 is CASTVVYRGGYEQYF. The CDR3, as DNA: TGTGCCAGCACCGTAGTGTACAGGGGCGGCTACGAGCAGTACTTC. V is TRBV27 and J is TRBJ2-7; 7 bases map to TRBD1. J was trimmed by 3 bases and V by 7 bases; bases with no gene match: 12. The germline V gene encodes CDR1 MNHEY and CDR2 SMNVEV (reference sequence). CDR3 length: 15 amino acids.

The rearrangement links TRBV11-3 to TRBJ2-7; no firm D call. With 4 bases removed from V and 4 bases from J, the gap between germline ends came to 5 bases. Germline V gene data show CDR1 as SGHNT and CDR2 as YENEEA. The CDR3 is made up of 11 amino acids. CDR3 DNA: TGTGCCAGCAGCTCACAGTACGAGCAGTACTTC. It is translated as CASSSQYEQYF.

The chain recombines TRBV11-2 with TRBJ2-2, with 7 bases that match TRBD1. Trimming cost V 2 bases and J 4 bases; bases outside gene matches: 4. CDR3 size: 15 residues. Germline V gene lookup returns CDR1 SGHAT and CDR2 FQNNGV. CDR3 sequence (DNA): TGTGCCAGCAGCTTATTAGGGGGCGGCACCGGGGAGCTGTTTTTT. Protein: CASSLLGGGTGELFF.

The chain has TRBV7-7 and TRBJ2-1; no reliable D call. Germline CDR1 SSHAT, CDR2 FNYEAQ (reference sequence). This CDR3 has 16 amino acids. V lost 5 bases and J 1 base, leaving 15 bases between the germline ends. CDR3 region: CASSQKYQTSYNEQFF. In nucleotides, the CDR3 is TGTGCCAGCAGCCAGAAGTACCAGACTTCCTACAATGAGCAGTTCTTC.

This rearrangement joins TRBV13 to TRBJ2-5, with 7 bases aligning to TRBD2. CDR1 and CDR2 from the germline V gene are PRHDT and FYEKMQ (reference sequence). The CDR3 totals 17 residues. J gave up 0 bases and V 4 bases, and 11 bases lay outside the gene matches. The CDR3 loop is CASSYRVGGYNQETQYF. The CDR3 DNA reads as TGTGCCAGCAGCTATCGCGTCGGGGGGTATAACCAAGAGACCCAGTACTTC.

This chain connects TRBV19 to TRBJ2-7; D is unclear. With 6 bases removed from V and 0 bases from J, the gap between germline ends came to 12 bases. Germline V gene lookup returns CDR1 LNHDA and CDR2 SQIVND (reference sequence). The CDR3 has 14 residues. The CDR3 loop reads CASRVTDSSYEQYF. Here the CDR3 DNA reads TGTGCCAGTAGGGTAACCGATAGCTCCTACGAGCAGTACTTC. Full variable domain (rest looked up from reference TRBV19 and TRBJ2-7): DGGITQSPKYLFRKEGQNVTLSCEQNLNHDAMYWYRQDPGQGLRLIYYSQIVNDFQKGDIAEGYSVSREKKESFPLTVTSAQKNPTAFYLCASRVTDSSYEQYFGPGTRLTVT.

The V gene is TRBV4-1, the J gene TRBJ2-1, with D possibly TRBD1 on 6 matching bases. This CDR3 comprises 19 residues. V gave up 5 bases and J gave up 4 bases, with 27 bases separating them. The germline V gene encodes CDR1 MGHRA and CDR2 YSYEKL. This CDR3 reads CASSGRIRGPPRGYNEQFF. The CDR3 DNA sequence: TGCGCCAGCAGCGGACGGATCCGGGGCCCACCCAGGGGATACAATGAGCAGTTCTTC.

The chain couples TRBV27 to TRBJ2-7; 9 bases line up with TRBD1. Per germline, CDR1 MNHEY and CDR2 SMNVEV (reference sequence). The CDR3 has 16 amino acids. The J segment lost 4 bases and the V segment lost 6 bases, leaving 13 bases of the junction unmatched. CDR3 residues: CASRFGGTGPSYEQYF. CDR3 coding DNA: TGTGCCAGCAGGTTCGGGGGGACAGGGCCCTCTTACGAGCAGTACTTC.

J is TRBJ2-5 and V is TRBV27, with 9 nucleotides matching TRBD2. CDR1 and CDR2 (germline): MNHEY, SMNVEV (reference sequence). The ends lost 6 bases at V and 5 bases at J; junction bases unmatched: 19. This CDR3 is built from 18 residues. As DNA, the CDR3 is TGTGCCAGCAGCCCGCTTGCTTCCATTAGCGGGAGAGGGGAGACCCAGTACTTC. It specifies CASSPLASISGRGETQYF.

V usage is TRBV5-1 and J usage is TRBJ1-5; D may be TRBD1 (6 bases). The CDR3 runs 15 residues. Trimming stripped 2 bases from V and 3 bases from J, with 12 bases between. Germline V CDR1 and CDR2: SGHRS, YFSETQ. CDR3 region: CASSFTGSINQPQHF. Here the CDR3 DNA reads TGCGCCAGCAGCTTCACAGGGTCCATCAATCAGCCCCAGCATTTT.

The rearrangement links TRBV10-3 to TRBJ2-3; 12 nucleotides line up with TRBD1. CDR1 and CDR2 from the germline V gene are ENHRY and SYGVKD. This CDR3 comprises 16 residues. Losses at the gene ends were 2 bases for V and 4 bases for J; bases not matched to a gene: 4. DNA of the CDR3: TGTGCCATCAGTGAGGGAGGGACAGGGGGCGCAGATACGCAGTATTTT. Translating gives CAISEGGTGGADTQYF.

This rearrangement joins TRBV6-5 to TRBJ1-3; D gene unclear. V was cut by 6 bases and J by 1 base, with 13 bases left in between. From germline, CDR1 is MNHEY and CDR2 SVGAGI. CDR3 length: 15 residues. The CDR3, as DNA: TGTGCCAGCAGGCAAGATTACGGGTCTGGAAACACCATATATTTT. The encoded protein is CASRQDYGSGNTIYF.

J is TRBJ1-3 and V is TRBV13, with D hard to call. The germline gives CDR1 PRHDT, CDR2 FYEKMQ (reference sequence). The CDR3 runs to 11 residues. Trimming took 6 bases from V and 9 from J, leaving 9 bases between them. CDR3 DNA sequence: TGTGCCAGCAGGCTCTCGGGCACCATATATTTT. This codes for CASRLSGTIYF.

Notes on this clone: Relative to the germline gene, one junction end is altered; a read error may explain this. The chain combines TRBV6-5 with TRBJ1-2; no clear D gene. From germline, CDR1 is MNHEY and CDR2 SVGAGI. The CDR3 loop spans 9 amino acids. The CDR3 spells CASSPPLNF. DNA of the CDR3: TGTGCCAGCAGCCCCCCCTTAAACTTC.

The chain is built from TRBV28 and TRBJ2-5, with 8 bases lining up with TRBD2. The CDR3 is 15 residues long. V lost 7 bases to trimming and J lost 4 bases; unmatched junction nucleotides: 11. Germline CDR1 MDHEN, CDR2 SYDVKM. The CDR3 nucleotides read TGTGCCAGCACCCCTCGGGGGGGTATCAGAGAGACCCAGTACTTC. This gives the protein CASTPRGGIRETQYF.

This chain uses TRBV6-5 with TRBJ1-5, with 10 bases fitting TRBD1. Germline-derived CDR1 and CDR2 are MNHEY and SVGAGI. V shed 2 bases, J shed 7 bases, and the junction held 5 bases outside the gene matches. This CDR3 is 15 amino acids long. The CDR3: CASSYGTGEGQPQHF. The CDR3 nucleotides read TGTGCCAGCAGTTACGGGACAGGGGAGGGACAGCCCCAGCATTTT.

The chain recombines TRBV7-9 with TRBJ2-1; 8 bases fit TRBD2. CDR1 SEHNR and CDR2 FQNEAQ come from the germline V gene (reference sequence). The J segment lost 8 bases and the V segment lost 5 bases, leaving 8 bases of the junction unmatched. The CDR3 loop spans 14 amino acids. CDR3 loop: CASSPILAVDEQFF. In DNA, the CDR3 is TGTGCCAGCAGCCCCATACTAGCGGTCGATGAGCAGTTCTTC.

V gene TRBV6-5 combines with J gene TRBJ1-5, with a possible D match to TRBD1 (6 bases). Germline-derived CDR1 and CDR2 are MNHEY and SVGAGI. CDR3 length: 12 residues. Trimming left V 5 bases short and J 9 bases short, with 11 bases between. The CDR3 spells CASSIRGGPQHF. Written as DNA, the CDR3 is TGTGCCAGCAGTATCCGAGGGGGGCCCCAGCATTTT.

This chain connects TRBV18 to TRBJ1-1; maybe TRBD1 (6 bases). V was clipped by 3 bases and J by 5 bases, with 16 bases between them. CDR1 is KGHSH and CDR2 is LQKENI in the germline V gene. The CDR3 runs 15 residues. CDR3 amino acids: CASSPQGIEATEAFF. CDR3 nucleotide sequence: TGTGCCAGCTCACCTCAGGGGATTGAGGCGACTGAAGCTTTCTTT.

The CDR3 loop is CASSVQGNTEAFF. CDR3 DNA sequence: TGTGCCAGCAGCGTACAGGGGAACACTGAAGCTTTCTTT. The chain uses TRBV7-3 and TRBJ1-1; tentative D call: TRBD1 (6 bases). The CDR3 is 13 amino acids. Trimming left V 5 bases short and J 1 base short, with 8 bases between. Looked up from germline, CDR1 is SGHTA and CDR2 is FQGTGA.

The chain is built from TRBV7-8 and TRBJ1-1; D unresolved. CDR3 length: 17 amino acids. Germline V gene data show CDR1 as SGHVS and CDR2 as FQNEAQ. V was cut by 0 bases and J by 0 bases, with 14 bases left in between. The CDR3 spells CASSLAPGNTMNTEAFF. The CDR3 nucleotides read TGTGCCAGCAGCTTAGCGCCGGGGAATACGATGAACACTGAAGCTTTCTTT. The variable domain in full, completed from reference TRBV7-8 and TRBJ1-1, reads GAGVSQSPRYKVAKRGQDVALRCDPISGHVSLFWYQQALGQGPEFLTYFQNEAQLDKSGLPSDRFFAERPEGSVSTLKIQRTQQEDSAVYLCASSLAPGNTMNTEAFFGQGTRLTVV.

The chain recombines TRBV5-4 with TRBJ1-2, with TRBD1 identical over 8 bases. With V trimmed by 4 bases and J by 0 bases, 20 bases remained unmatched. The germline gives CDR1 SGHNT, CDR2 YYREEE (reference sequence). The CDR3 has 20 residues. The CDR3 region has the DNA TGTGCCAGCAGCGGGGCCGAGACAGGGGAGCCCGCGGAGGCTAACTATGGCTACACCTTC. Protein product: CASSGAETGEPAEANYGYTF.

The chain couples TRBV9 to TRBJ2-1; D is possibly TRBD1 (6 bases). The CDR3 has 13 residues. Germline V gene data show CDR1 as SGDLS and CDR2 as YYNGEE. The V end was cut by 3 bases, the J end by 4 bases, with 8 bases between. CDR3 sequence reads: CASSDGTYNEQFF. In DNA, the CDR3 is TGTGCCAGCAGCGACGGGACATACAATGAGCAGTTCTTC.

The chain couples TRBV5-4 to TRBJ2-7; 8 bases map to TRBD1. CDR1 SGHNT and CDR2 YYREEE come from the germline V gene (reference sequence). The V segment lost 3 bases and the J segment 5 bases; nucleotides outside the gene matches: 7. This CDR3 comprises 14 residues. In nucleotides, the CDR3 is TGTGCCAGCAGCTCACAGGGGGGCAATAACGAGCAGTACTTC. This sequence encodes CASSSQGGNNEQYF.

As for this clone: This likely comes from a read error, as the CDR3 has no conserved phenylalanine or tryptophan at its end. The V gene is TRBV18, the J gene TRBJ1-1; D uncertain. Germline CDR1 KGHSH, CDR2 LQKENI. This CDR3 contains 13 residues. V was trimmed by 6 bases and J by 4 bases, leaving 12 bases between them. The CDR3 reads CASSPVEGTEAFS. Written as DNA, the CDR3 is TGTGCCAGCTCTCCCGTTGAGGGCACTGAAGCTTTCTCT.

This sequence joins TRBV28 and TRBJ1-5; 11 bases are shared with TRBD1. The CDR3 loop spans 13 amino acids. Germline V gives CDR1 MDHEN, CDR2 SYDVKM. After removal of 7 bases from V and 12 bases from J, the junction contained 8 bases not matched to a gene. The CDR3 sequence is CASKNPDRGHQHF. The DNA of the CDR3 is TGTGCCAGCAAAAACCCGGACAGGGGGCACCAGCATTTT.

DNA of the CDR3: TGTGCCAGCAGTCCGTTTGACTATGGCTACACCTTC. It yields the protein CASSPFDYGYTF. The chain has TRBV2 and TRBJ1-2; D unclear. V was cut by 5 bases and J by 3 bases, with 7 bases left in between. The germline V gene has CDR1 SNHLY and CDR2 FYNNEI. The CDR3 runs to 12 residues.